This T cell receptor beta chain appears in the sequencing data of a study of cytomegalovirus exposure and HLA in healthy donors listed by TCRdb under 2017. For the wider study: The 666 repertoires of the first cohort and the roughly 120 validation repertoires were produced on the same platform, according to a later analysis. The study was designed to test whether signatures of past pathogen exposure could be identified by cataloging public T cell receptors. A separate validation cohort of about 110 different subjects was used in addition to the roughly 700-subject first cohort. The study combined high-throughput TCR immunosequencing, statistical association of individual TCRs with disease status, and machine learning to predict cytomegalovirus infection status.

To prepare the library, the immunoSEQ multiplex PCR assay was applied. As for the original processing: To diagnose cytomegalovirus status from the catalog of TCR beta chain sequences, a statistical classification framework was built. TCRdb retrieved this table from immuneACCESS and kept in-frame rearrangements only. Not all clones are present; in checked studies, unresolved V genes account for under half, and no reason is known for the remainder. V, J and clone size derive from that table, while D and trimming were established from the DNA sequence. Here the sample has some 180,000 clones; roughly nine tenths occur a single time. The top ten constitute about 7.7% of the sample. CDR1 and CDR2 (SQVTM, ANQGSEA) derive from the germline V gene. Cut back by 7 bases and 0 bases, the V and J ends lie 10 bases apart. From its cysteine to its phenylalanine, the CDR3 spans 13 amino acids. The only DNA kept is the CDR3, 39 bases in frame from the first base.

Donors formed part of the validation cohort, which comprised fewer than 150 subjects and was distinct from the first cohort of roughly 600 subjects. What the research found in general, with its limitations: The authors suggested that the approach could potentially be generalized to other disease states and immunological phenotypes. In vitro tests confirmed that three of the cytomegalovirus-associated TCR beta chains recognize cytomegalovirus antigens. The validation cohort had no HLA typing available for a later analysis, so co-occurrence within that cohort was assessed over all 130 or so repertoires. Most TCR sequences were observed very rarely across donors, whereas some public TCRs were present in many individuals. The classifier was reported to diagnose cytomegalovirus status with high specificity and sensitivity in both the original cohort and the validation cohort. The study listed 150 to 200 TCR beta chains as associated with cytomegalovirus. Of the cluster scores, 85% to 95% were above 0 in a later analysis, which found that TCRs clustered in the first cohort also tended to co-occur in the 120 validation repertoires.

Concerning this clone itself: Which antigen it targets is not known. Qualities for individual bases were not recorded, and no much larger clone is one base off.

The sequence is built from TRBV29-1 and TRBJ2-1; a weak D assignment points to TRBD1 (6 bases agree). Sequencing used PBMCs. This TCR derives from a man aged 25-45 years in good health and CMV-seropositive. For the CDR3, the sequence is CSAQGSSYNEQFF. The DNA sequence reads TGCAGCGCACAGGGCAGCTCCTACAATGAGCAGTTCTTC.